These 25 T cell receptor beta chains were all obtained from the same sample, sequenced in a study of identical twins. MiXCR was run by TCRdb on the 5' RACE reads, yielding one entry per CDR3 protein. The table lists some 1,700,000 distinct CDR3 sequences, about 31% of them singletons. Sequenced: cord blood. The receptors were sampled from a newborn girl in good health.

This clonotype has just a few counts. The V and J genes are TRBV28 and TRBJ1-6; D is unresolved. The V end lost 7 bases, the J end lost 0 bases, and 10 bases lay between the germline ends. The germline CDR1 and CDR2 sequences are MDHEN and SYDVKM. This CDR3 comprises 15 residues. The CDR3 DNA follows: TGTGCCAGCATAACGGCGAGCTCCTATAATTCACCCCTCCACTTT. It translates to CASITASSYNSPLHF.

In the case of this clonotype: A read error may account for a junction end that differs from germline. The CDR3 DNA follows: TGTGCCTGCAGTTCCTCGATTTTCGGTAATGAGCAGTTCTTC. The encoded protein is CACSSSIFGNEQFF. The chain has TRBV6-5 and TRBJ2-1, with unresolved D. Germline CDR1 MNHEY, CDR2 SVGAGI. This CDR3 has 14 residues.

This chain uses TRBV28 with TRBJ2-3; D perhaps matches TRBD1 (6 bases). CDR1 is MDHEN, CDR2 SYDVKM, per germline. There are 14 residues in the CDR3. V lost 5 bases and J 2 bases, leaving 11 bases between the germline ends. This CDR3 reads CASSDRPPTDTQYF. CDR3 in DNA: TGTGCCAGCAGTGACAGGCCACCCACAGATACGCAGTATTTT.

In DNA form, the CDR3 reads TGTGCCAGCAGCGCGACAGGGGGCCGGGAGACCCAGTACTTC. Translating gives CASSATGGRETQYF. The chain employs TRBV7-6 and TRBJ2-5, with 10 bases aligning to TRBD1. The CDR3 loop spans 14 amino acids. The germline V gene encodes CDR1 SGHVS and CDR2 FNYEAQ. Trimming took 5 bases from V and 5 from J; bases not matched to a gene: 5.

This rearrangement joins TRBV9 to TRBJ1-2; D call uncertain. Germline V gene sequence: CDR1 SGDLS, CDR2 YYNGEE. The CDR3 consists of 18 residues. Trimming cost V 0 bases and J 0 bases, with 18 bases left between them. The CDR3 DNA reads TGTGCCAGCAGCGTAGCGATGGCCCGGACGGGAACTAACTATGGCTACACCTTC. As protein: CASSVAMARTGTNYGYTF.

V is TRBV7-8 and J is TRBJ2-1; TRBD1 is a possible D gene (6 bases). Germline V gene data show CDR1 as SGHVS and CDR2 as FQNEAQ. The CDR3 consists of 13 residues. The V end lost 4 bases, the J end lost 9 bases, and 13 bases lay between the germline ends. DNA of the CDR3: TGTGCCAGCAGCTCTTACAGGGTTAGTGAGCAGTTCTTC. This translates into CASSSYRVSEQFF.

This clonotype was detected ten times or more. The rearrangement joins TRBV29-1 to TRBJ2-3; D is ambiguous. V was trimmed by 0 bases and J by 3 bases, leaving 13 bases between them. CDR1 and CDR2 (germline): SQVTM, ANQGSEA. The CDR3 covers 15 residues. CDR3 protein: CSVEDPKAQTDTQYF. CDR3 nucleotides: TGCAGCGTTGAAGATCCTAAGGCCCAGACAGATACGCAGTATTTT.

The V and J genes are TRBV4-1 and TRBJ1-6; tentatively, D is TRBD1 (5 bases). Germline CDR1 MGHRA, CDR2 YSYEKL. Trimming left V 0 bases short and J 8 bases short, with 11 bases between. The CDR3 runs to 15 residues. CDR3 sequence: CASSQDPGPYSPLHF. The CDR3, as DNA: TGCGCCAGCAGCCAAGATCCGGGACCCTATTCACCCCTCCACTTT.

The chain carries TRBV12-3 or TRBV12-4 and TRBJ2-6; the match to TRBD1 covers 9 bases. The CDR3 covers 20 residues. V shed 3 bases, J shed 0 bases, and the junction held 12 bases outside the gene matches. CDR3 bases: TGTGCCAGCAGTTTCCGGAACAGGGGGCTAGCCGTCTCTGGGGCCAACGTCCTGACTTTC. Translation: CASSFRNRGLAVSGANVLTF.

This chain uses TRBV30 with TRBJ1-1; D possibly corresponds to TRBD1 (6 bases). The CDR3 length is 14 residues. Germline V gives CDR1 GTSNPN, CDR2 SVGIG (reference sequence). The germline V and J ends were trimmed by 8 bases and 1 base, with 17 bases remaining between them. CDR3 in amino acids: CAGMLVGANTEAFF. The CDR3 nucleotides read TGTGCCGGGATGCTTGTGGGGGCGAACACTGAAGCTTTCTTT.

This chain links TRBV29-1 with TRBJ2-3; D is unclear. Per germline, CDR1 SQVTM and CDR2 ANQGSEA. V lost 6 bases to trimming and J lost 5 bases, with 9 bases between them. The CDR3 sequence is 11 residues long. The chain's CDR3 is CSVLPKDTQYF. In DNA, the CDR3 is TGCAGCGTCCTCCCCAAAGATACGCAGTATTTT.

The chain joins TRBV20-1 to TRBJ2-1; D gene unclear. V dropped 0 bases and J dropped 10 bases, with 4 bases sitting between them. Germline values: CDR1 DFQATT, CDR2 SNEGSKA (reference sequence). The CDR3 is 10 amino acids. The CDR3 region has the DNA TGCAGTGCTAGAGATTTCGAGCAGTTCTTC. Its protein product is CSARDFEQFF.

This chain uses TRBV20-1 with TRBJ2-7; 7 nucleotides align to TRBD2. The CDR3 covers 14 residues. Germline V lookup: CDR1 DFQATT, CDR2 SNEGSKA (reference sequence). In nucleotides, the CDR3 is TGCAGACCAGGAGGGAGGGCCATCACTTACGAGCAGTACTTC. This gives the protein CRPGGRAITYEQYF.

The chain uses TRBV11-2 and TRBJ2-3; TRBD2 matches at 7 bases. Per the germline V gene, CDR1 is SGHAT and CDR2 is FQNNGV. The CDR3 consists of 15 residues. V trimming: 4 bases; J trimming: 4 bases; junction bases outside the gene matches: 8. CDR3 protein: CASSYGGLRADTQYF. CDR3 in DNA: TGTGCCAGCAGCTATGGGGGACTACGAGCAGATACGCAGTATTTT.

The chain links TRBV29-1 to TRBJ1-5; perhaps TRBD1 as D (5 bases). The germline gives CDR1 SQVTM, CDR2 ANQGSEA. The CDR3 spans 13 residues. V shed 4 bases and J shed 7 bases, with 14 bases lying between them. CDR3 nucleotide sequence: TGCAGCGTTGTCGAAGGGGCTAGACAGCCCCAGCATTTT. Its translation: CSVVEGARQPQHF.

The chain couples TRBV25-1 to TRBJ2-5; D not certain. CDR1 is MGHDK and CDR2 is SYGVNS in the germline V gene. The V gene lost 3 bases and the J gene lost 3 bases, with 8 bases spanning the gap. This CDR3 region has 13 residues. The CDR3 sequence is CASSEKNKETQYF. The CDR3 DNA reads TGTGCCAGCAGTGAGAAAAATAAAGAGACCCAGTACTTC. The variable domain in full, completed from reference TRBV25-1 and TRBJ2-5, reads EADIYQTPRYLVIGTGKKITLECSQTMGHDKMYWYQQDPGMELHLIHYSYGVNSTEKGDLSSESTVSRIRTEHFPLTLESARPSHTSQYLCASSEKNKETQYFGPGTRLLVL.

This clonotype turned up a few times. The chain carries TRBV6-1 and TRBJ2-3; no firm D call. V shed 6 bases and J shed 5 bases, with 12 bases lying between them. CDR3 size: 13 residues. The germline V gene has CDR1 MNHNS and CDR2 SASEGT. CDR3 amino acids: CASRAPGGDTQYF. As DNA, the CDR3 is TGTGCCAGCAGGGCCCCGGGCGGAGATACGCAGTATTTT.

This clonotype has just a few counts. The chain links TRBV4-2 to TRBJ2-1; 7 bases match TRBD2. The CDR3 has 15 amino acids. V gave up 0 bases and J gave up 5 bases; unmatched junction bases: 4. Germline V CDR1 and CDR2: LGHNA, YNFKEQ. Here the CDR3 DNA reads TGTGCCAGCAGCCAAGAGGCCGCGGGGGACAATGAGCAGTTCTTC. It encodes CASSQEAAGDNEQFF.

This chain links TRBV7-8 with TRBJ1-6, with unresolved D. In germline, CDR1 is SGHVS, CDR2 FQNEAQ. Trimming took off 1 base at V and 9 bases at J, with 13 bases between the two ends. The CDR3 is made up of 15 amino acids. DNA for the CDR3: TGTGCCAGCAGCTTAGAAGTGGGCCGAGGTTCACCCCTCCACTTT. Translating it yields CASSLEVGRGSPLHF.

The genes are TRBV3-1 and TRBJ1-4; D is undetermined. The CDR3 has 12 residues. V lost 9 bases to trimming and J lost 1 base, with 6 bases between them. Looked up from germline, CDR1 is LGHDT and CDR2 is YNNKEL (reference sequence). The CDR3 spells CASAGTNEKLFF. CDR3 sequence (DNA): TGTGCCAGTGCGGGAACTAATGAAAAACTGTTTTTT.

In DNA form, the CDR3 reads TGTGCCAGCAGCGACCCGAAGTATGGGGCCGGGACTGAAGCTTTCTTT. It is translated as CASSDPKYGAGTEAFF. This chain uses TRBV6-1 with TRBJ1-1, with D possibly TRBD1 on 5 matching bases. The ends were cut back, 6 bases at V and 5 bases at J, with 22 bases in the middle. The CDR3 sequence is 16 residues long. CDR1 is MNHNS and CDR2 is SASEGT in the germline V gene.

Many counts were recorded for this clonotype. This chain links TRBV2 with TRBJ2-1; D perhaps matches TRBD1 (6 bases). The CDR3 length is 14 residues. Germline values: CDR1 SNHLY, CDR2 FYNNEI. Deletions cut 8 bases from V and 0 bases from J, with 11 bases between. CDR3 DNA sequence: TGTGCCAGCGGCAAGGACAGCTCCTACAATGAGCAGTTCTTC. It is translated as CASGKDSSYNEQFF.

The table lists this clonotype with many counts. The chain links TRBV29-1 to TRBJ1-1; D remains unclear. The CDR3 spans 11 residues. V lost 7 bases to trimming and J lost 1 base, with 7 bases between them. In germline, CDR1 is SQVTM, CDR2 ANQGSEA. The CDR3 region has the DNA TGCAGCGGTGGACGGAACACTGAAGCTTTCTTT. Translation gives CSGGRNTEAFF.

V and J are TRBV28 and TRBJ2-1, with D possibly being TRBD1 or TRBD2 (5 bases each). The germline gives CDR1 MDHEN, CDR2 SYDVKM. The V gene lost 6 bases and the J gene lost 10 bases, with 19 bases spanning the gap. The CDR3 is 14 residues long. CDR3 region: CASRQTGTTYEQFF. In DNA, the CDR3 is TGTGCCAGCAGACAAACCGGGACCACCTACGAGCAGTTCTTC.

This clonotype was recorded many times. The CDR3 region has the DNA TGCGCCAGCAGCTCCCGCGGACTAGCGGGAATCTCTGAGCAGTTCTTC. Translating gives CASSSRGLAGISEQFF. The chain joins TRBV5-1 to TRBJ2-1; 12 nucleotides agree with TRBD2. With 3 bases clipped from V and 9 bases from J, the junction kept 10 bases outside the gene matches. This CDR3 spans 16 amino acids. Germline CDR1 reads SGHRS; CDR2 reads YFSETQ.